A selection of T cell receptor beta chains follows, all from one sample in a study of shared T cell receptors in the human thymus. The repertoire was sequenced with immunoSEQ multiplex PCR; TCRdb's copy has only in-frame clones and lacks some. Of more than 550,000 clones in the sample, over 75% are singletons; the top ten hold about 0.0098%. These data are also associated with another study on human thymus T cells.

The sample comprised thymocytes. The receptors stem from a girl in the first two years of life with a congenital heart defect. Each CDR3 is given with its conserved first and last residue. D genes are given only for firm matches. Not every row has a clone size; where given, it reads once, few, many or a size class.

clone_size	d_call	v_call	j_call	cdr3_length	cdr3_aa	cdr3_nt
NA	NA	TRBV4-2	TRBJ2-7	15	CASSPWGVVTYEQYF	TGTGCCAGCAGCCCGTGGGGGGTGGTAACCTACGAGCAGTACTTC
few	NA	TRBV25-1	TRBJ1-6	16	CASSEEDRGCNSPLHF	TGTGCCAGCAGTGAAGAGGACAGAGGGTGTAATTCACCCCTCCACTTT
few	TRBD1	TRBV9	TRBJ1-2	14	CASRSTGQNYGYTF	TGTGCCAGCAGGTCTACGGGACAGAACTATGGCTACACCTTC
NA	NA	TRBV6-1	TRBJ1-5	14	CASSERRRGGPQHF	TGTGCCAGCAGTGAAAGGAGGAGGGGCGGACCCCAGCATTTT
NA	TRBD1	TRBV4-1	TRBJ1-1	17	CASSLEEETGTAREAFF	TGCGCCAGCAGCCTAGAAGAAGAAACCGGGACAGCTCGTGAAGCTTTCTTT
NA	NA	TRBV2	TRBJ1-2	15	CASSEDRDCRLGYTF	TGTGCCAGCAGTGAAGACAGGGATTGTCGGCTTGGCTACACCTTC
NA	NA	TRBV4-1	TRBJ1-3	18	CASSQGFRGSSSGNTIYF	TGCGCCAGCAGCCAAGGTTTTCGGGGGTCATCCTCTGGAAACACCATATATTTT
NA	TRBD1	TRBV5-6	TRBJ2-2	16	CASSPWFPTGGGELFF	TGTGCCAGCAGCCCGTGGTTCCCGACAGGGGGCGGGGAGCTGTTTTTT
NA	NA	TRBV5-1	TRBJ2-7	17	CASSPPTSKDRTYEQYF	TGCGCCAGCAGCCCTCCAACGTCTAAAGACAGAACCTACGAGCAGTACTTC
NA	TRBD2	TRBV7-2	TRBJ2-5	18	CASSAGLAGGSSQETQYF	TGTGCCAGCAGCGCCGGACTAGCGGGGGGTTCCTCGCAAGAGACCCAGTACTTC
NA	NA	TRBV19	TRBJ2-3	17	CASSIGRQATSTDTQYF	TGTGCCAGTAGTATAGGGCGACAGGCTACCTCCACAGATACGCAGTATTTT
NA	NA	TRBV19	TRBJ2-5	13	CASSAYTGETQYF	TGTGCCAGTAGCGCCTATACAGGGGAGACCCAGTACTTC
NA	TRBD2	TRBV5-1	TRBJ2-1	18	CASSLAGTSGGIYNEQFF	TGCGCCAGCAGCTTGGCCGGGACTAGCGGGGGGATATACAATGAGCAGTTCTTC
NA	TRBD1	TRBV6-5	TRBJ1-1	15	CASSYSETGLPEAFF	TGTGCCAGCAGTTACTCGGAGACAGGGCTCCCTGAAGCTTTCTTT
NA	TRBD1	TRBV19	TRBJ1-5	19	CASSIVGPRRQGSVQPQHF	TGTGCCAGTAGTATAGTCGGGCCTAGGAGACAGGGGTCGGTTCAGCCCCAGCATTTT
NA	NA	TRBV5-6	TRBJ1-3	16	CASSLGSRVTGNTIYF	TGTGCCAGCAGCTTGGGCTCGAGGGTGACCGGAAACACCATATATTTT
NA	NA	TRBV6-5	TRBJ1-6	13	CASTNTGGAPLHF	TGTGCCAGCACCAACACCGGCGGGGCACCCCTCCACTTT
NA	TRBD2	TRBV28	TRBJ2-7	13	CASRSKRGDEQYF	TGTGCCAGCAGATCAAAGCGGGGGGACGAGCAGTACTTC
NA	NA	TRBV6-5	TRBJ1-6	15	CASSKLGGFNSPLHF	TGTGCCAGCAGCAAGCTAGGAGGTTTTAATTCACCCCTCCACTTT
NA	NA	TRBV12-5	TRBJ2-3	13	CASGGKSGSTQYF	TGTGCTAGTGGGGGGAAGTCGGGGAGTACGCAGTATTTT
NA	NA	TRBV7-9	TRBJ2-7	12	CASSLHSYEQYF	TGTGCCAGCAGCTTACACTCCTACGAGCAGTACTTC
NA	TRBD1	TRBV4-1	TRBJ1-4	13	CASSRQGKEKLFF	TGCGCCAGCAGCCGACAGGGGAAGGAAAAACTGTTTTTT
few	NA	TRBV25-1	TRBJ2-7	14	CASSPGTLTYEQYF	TGTGCCAGCAGTCCCGGGACACTAACCTACGAGCAGTACTTC
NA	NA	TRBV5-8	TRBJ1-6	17	CASTFHFPGCLHSPLHF	TGTGCCAGCACCTTTCACTTCCCAGGGTGTCTCCATTCACCCCTCCACTTT
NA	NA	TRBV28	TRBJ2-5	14	CASEETVTQETQYF	TGTGCCAGTGAAGAGACAGTAACCCAAGAGACCCAGTACTTC